This T cell receptor beta chain was documented in a study of OX40 agonist ivuxolimab in advanced cancers. The study, taken as a whole, reports: Doses of 0.1 to 3.0 mg/kg were accompanied by clonal expansion of CD4+ and CD8+ blood T cells by week 6.

Germline-derived CDR1 and CDR2 are SQVTM and ANQGSEA. CDR3 length equals 15 residues. V was clipped by 7 bases and J by 1 base; unmatched bases: 5. TCRdb keeps only in-frame clones here, not all; method: immunoSEQ multiplex PCR. The table includes under 80,000 clones, about nine tenths detected once. Points on this clone: The antigen is undetermined.

The chain uses TRBV29-1 and TRBJ2-3; 13 positions agree with TRBD2. Specimen: CD4+ or CD8+ T cells sorted from blood, collected in a trial of the OX40 agonist ivuxolimab. The sequence was obtained from an adult with an advanced solid tumor such as melanoma, head and neck, liver or kidney cancer. The CDR3 sequence: CSASLAGGGTDTQYF. CDR3 DNA sequence: TGCAGCGCTTCACTAGCGGGGGGGGGCACAGATACGCAGTATTTT.